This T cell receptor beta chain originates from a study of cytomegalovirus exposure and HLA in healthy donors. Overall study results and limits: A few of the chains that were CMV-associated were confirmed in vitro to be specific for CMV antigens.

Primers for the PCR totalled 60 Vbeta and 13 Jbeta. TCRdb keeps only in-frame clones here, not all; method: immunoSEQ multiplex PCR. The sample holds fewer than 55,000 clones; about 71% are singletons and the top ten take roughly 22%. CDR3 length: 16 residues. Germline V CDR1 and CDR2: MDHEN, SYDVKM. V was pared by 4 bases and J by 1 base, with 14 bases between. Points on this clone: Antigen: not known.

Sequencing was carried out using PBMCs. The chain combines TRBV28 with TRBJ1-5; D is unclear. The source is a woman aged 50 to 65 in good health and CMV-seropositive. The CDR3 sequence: CASSSPRGKSNQPQHF. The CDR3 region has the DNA TGTGCCAGCAGTTCCCCCCGAGGGAAGAGCAATCAGCCCCAGCATTTT.